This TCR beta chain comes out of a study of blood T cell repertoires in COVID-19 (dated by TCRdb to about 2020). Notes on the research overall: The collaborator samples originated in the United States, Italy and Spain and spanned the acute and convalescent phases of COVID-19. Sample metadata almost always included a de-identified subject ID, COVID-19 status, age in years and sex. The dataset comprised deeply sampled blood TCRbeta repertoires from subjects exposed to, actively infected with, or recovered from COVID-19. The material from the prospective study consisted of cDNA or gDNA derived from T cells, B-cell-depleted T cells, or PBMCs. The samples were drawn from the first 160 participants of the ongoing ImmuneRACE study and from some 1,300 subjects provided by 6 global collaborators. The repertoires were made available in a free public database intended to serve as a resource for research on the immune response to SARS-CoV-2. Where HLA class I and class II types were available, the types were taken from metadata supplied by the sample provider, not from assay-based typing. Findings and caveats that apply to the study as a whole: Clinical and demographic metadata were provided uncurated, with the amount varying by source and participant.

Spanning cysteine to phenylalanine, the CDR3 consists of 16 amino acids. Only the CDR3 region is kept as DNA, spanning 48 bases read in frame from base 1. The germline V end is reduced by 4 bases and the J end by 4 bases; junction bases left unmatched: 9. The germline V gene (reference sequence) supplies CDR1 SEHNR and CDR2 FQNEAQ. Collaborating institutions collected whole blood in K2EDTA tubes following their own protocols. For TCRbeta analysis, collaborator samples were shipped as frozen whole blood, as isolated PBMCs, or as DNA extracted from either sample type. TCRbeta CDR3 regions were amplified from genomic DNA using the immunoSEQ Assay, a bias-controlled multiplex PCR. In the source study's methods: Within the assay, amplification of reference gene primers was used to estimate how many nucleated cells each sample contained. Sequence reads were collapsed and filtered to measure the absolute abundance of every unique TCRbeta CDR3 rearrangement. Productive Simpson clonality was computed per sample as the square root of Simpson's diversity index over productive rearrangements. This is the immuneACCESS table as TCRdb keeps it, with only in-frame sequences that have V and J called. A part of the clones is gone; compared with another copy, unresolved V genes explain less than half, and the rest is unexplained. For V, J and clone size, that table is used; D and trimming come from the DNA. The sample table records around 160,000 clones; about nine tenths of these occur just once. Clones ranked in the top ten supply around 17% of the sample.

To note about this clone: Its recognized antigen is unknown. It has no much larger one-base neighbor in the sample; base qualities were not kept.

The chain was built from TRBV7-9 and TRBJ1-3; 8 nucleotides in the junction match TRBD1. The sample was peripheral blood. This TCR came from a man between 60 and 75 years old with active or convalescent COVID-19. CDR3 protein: CASSSSSQGAGNTIYF. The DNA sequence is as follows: TGTGCCAGCAGCTCTTCGTCGCAGGGGGCGGGAAACACCATATATTTT.